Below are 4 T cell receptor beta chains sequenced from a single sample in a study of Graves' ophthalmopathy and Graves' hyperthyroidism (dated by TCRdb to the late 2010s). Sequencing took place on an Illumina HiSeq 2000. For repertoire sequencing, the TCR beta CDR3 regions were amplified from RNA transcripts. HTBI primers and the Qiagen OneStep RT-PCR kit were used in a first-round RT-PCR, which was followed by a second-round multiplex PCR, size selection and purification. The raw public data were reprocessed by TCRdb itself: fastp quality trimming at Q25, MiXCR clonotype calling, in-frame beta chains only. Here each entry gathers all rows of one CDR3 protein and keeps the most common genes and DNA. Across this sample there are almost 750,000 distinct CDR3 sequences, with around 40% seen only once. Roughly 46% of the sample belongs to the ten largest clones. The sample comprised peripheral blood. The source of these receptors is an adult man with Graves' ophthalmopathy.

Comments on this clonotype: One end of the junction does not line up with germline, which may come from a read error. The CDR3 here is CASSPALGHHEAFF. CDR3 nucleotides: TGCGCCAGCAGCCCAGCCTTGGGACACCATGAAGCTTTCTTT. The gene calls are TRBV7-7 and TRBJ1-1, with a tentative D call TRBD1 (6 bases). CDR1 and CDR2 (germline): SSHAT, FNYEAQ (reference sequence). The CDR3 consists of 14 residues.

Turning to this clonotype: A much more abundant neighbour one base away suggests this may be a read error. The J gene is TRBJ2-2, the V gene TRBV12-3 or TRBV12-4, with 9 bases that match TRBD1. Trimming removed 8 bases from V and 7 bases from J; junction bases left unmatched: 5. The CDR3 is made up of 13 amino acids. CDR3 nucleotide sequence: TGTGCCAGCGGTTGGGACAGGGTCGGGGAGCTGTTTTTT. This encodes CASGWDRVGELFF.

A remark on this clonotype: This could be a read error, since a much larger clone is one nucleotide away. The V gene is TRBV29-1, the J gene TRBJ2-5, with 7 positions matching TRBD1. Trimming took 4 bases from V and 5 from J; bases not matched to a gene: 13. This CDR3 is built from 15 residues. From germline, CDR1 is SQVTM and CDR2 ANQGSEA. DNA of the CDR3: TGCAGCGTTGGCTTGGAAGGGGGCAGGTGGGAGACCCAGTACTTC. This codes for CSVGLEGGRWETQYF.

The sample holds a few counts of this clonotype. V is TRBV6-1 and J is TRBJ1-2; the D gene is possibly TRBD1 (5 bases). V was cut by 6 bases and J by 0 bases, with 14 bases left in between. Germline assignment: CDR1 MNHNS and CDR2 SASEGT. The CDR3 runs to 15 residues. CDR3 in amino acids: CASRDRGRANYGYTF. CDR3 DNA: TGTGCCAGCAGGGACCGGGGGAGAGCTAACTATGGCTACACCTTC.